These T cell receptor beta chains were read from a single sample in a study of blood T cell repertoires in COVID-19. Profiling relied on immunoSEQ multiplex PCR, and the TCRdb table lists in-frame clones only, not all of them. This sample has some 90,000 clones; around 85% occur once, and the top ten carry approximately 4.5%. Sequenced sample: peripheral blood. The source is a man between 60 and 75 years old with acute or convalescent COVID-19. Each CDR3 is given with its conserved first and last residue. The D gene is left open where the match is weak. Rows give clone size only sometimes, using once, few, many, or a class for an expanded clone.

>NA|TRBJ2-1|TRBV6-2/TRBV6-3|NA|17
TGTGCCAGCAGTTACAGGGGCGTCATAGCATCCTACAATGAGCAGTTCTTC
CASSYRGVIASYNEQFF
>NA|TRBJ1-5|TRBV15|NA|17
TGTGCCACCAGCAGCGAAGCACAGGGAAGATGGGGGCAGCCCCAGCATTTT
CATSSEAQGRWGQPQHF
>few|TRBJ2-1|TRBV5-6|TRBD1|15
TGTGCCAGCAGCACACCCGACAGGGCTTGGAATGAGCAGTTCTTC
CASSTPDRAWNEQFF
>NA|TRBJ2-5|TRBV3-1/TRBV3-2|TRBD1|15
TGTGCCAGCAGCCAAGACGGGACAGGGCGAGAGACCCAGTACTTC
CASSQDGTGRETQYF
>NA|TRBJ2-5|TRBV5-4|NA|15
TGTGCCAGCAGCTTGGCCGGGGTGGTAGGGGAGACCCAGTACTTC
CASSLAGVVGETQYF
>NA|TRBJ1-5|TRBV3-1/TRBV3-2|NA|15
TGTGCCAGCAGCCATTACAGGGACCCCAATCAGCCCCAGCATTTT
CASSHYRDPNQPQHF
>NA|TRBJ1-4|TRBV19|NA|16
TGTGCCAGTACCATAGGCGGGGGCCGAAACGATGAAAAACTGTTTTTT
CASTIGGGRNDEKLFF
>NA|TRBJ1-5|TRBV5-6|NA|15
TGTGCCAGCAGCTGGGGGCTAGGGGACAATCAGCCCCAGCATTTT
CASSWGLGDNQPQHF
>few|TRBJ1-1|TRBV24-1|NA|13
TGTGCCACCAAGGACAGATTGAACACTGAAGCTTTCTTT
CATKDRLNTEAFF
>NA|TRBJ2-5|TRBV11-3|NA|16
TGTGCCAGCAGCCTAGGTTACAGACAGGGAGGAGAGACCCAGTACTTC
CASSLGYRQGGETQYF
>NA|TRBJ1-1|TRBV10-1|TRBD1|15
TGCGCCAGCAGTGAGTACGAGCAGGGGGCTTCTGAAGCTTTCTTT
CASSEYEQGASEAFF
>NA|TRBJ2-1|TRBV20-1|NA|11
TGCAGTGCTAGAGGGACTATTGAGCAGTTCTTC
CSARGTIEQFF
>NA|TRBJ1-1|TRBV19|TRBD1|16
TGTGCCAGTAGTATCGGGACAGTCCCCAGAAACACTGAAGCTTTCTTT
CASSIGTVPRNTEAFF
>NA|TRBJ2-7|TRBV19|TRBD1|14
TGTGCCAGTAGTATACACAGGGGGACCTACGAGCAGTACTTC
CASSIHRGTYEQYF
>NA|TRBJ1-4|TRBV7-9|NA|13
TGTGCCAGCAGCCCTATTGCTAGTGAAAAACTGTTTTTT
CASSPIASEKLFF
>NA|TRBJ2-7|TRBV9|NA|15
TGTGCCAGCAGCGAGACTTCCGGCAGTTACTCCGAGCAGTACTTC
CASSETSGSYSEQYF
>NA|TRBJ2-1|TRBV19|TRBD1|14
TGTGCCAGTAGTATGGGACAGGGGTTCAATGAGCAGTTCTTC
CASSMGQGFNEQFF
>NA|TRBJ2-2|TRBV11-2|NA|15
TGTGCCAGCAGTAAACTCATCCCCGGTGCCGGGGAGCTGTTTTTT
CASSKLIPGAGELFF
>NA|TRBJ2-1|TRBV25-1|NA|12
TGTGCCACAATAAGCAGCGCCGGCGGGCAGTTCTTC
CATISSAGGQFF
>NA|TRBJ1-4|TRBV10-3|NA|15
TGTGCCACCACACACGGCACGGGTCAAAATGAAAAACTGTTTTTT
CATTHGTGQNEKLFF
>NA|TRBJ2-7|TRBV18|TRBD1|14
TGTGCCAGCTCACCTGGACAGGGGGCCTACGAGCAGTACTTC
CASSPGQGAYEQYF
>NA|TRBJ2-5|TRBV5-1|TRBD1|15
TGCGCCAGCAGCTTGGTGGGACAGGGTGGAGAGACCCAGTACTTC
CASSLVGQGGETQYF
>NA|TRBJ1-3|TRBV9|NA|16
TGTGCCAGCAGCCCAGGCGGGGGGATGGAGGGAAACACCATATATTTT
CASSPGGGMEGNTIYF
>NA|TRBJ2-2|TRBV7-2|TRBD1|16
TGTGCCAGCAGCTCGCCTGGGACAGGGCGGACCGGGGAGCTGTTTTTT
CASSSPGTGRTGELFF
>NA|TRBJ1-6|TRBV5-1|NA|15
TGCGCCAGCAGCCGGGGAGGGGGAGATAATTCACCCCTCCACTTT
CASSRGGGDNSPLHF
>NA|TRBJ2-3|TRBV28|NA|17
TGTGCCAGCAGTTCCAAGCCATTCAGAGTTCTAGCAGATACGCAGTATTTT
CASSSKPFRVLADTQYF
>NA|TRBJ1-2|TRBV19|NA|13
TGTGCCAGTAGTATCTCACAGGAGCGCGGCTACACCTTC
CASSISQERGYTF
>NA|TRBJ1-6|TRBV6-2/TRBV6-3|TRBD1|15
TGTGCCAGCAGTAAACCGACAGGGGAATTCTCACCCCTCCACTTT
CASSKPTGEFSPLHF
>NA|TRBJ2-7|TRBV18|NA|14
TGTGCCAGCTCACGAGGACATAATGACTACGAGCAGTACTTC
CASSRGHNDYEQYF
>NA|TRBJ1-1|TRBV3-1/TRBV3-2|NA|15
TGTGCCAGCAGCCGAAGACCCGACAAGGAACATGAAGCTTTCTTT
CASSRRPDKEHEAFF
>NA|TRBJ1-4|TRBV6-6|NA|12
TGTGCCAGCAGTTATATAAATGAAAAACTGTTTTTT
CASSYINEKLFF
>once|TRBJ2-1|TRBV12-3/TRBV12-4|TRBD1|13
TGTGCCAGCAGTCCGGACAGGGAGGATGAGCAGTTCTTC
CASSPDREDEQFF
>few|TRBJ1-1|TRBV5-1|TRBD1|16
TGCGCCAGCAGCGGGTACCGGGACAGGGTCAAGAATGAAGCTTTCTTT
CASSGYRDRVKNEAFF
>NA|TRBJ2-4|TRBV12-5|TRBD1|18
TGTGCTAGTGGTTTGAGAGGCGACAGGGGGCCTGCCAAAAACATTCAGTACTTC
CASGLRGDRGPAKNIQYF
>NA|TRBJ1-2|TRBV10-3|TRBD1|16
TGTGCCATCAGTGAGCCGGGGACAGTCGGGAACTATGGCTACACCTTC
CAISEPGTVGNYGYTF
>NA|TRBJ2-7|TRBV5-1|TRBD2|16
TGCGCCAGCAGCTTGGGTTCTAGCGGGACGTACTACGAGCAGTACTTC
CASSLGSSGTYYEQYF
>NA|TRBJ2-5|TRBV12-3/TRBV12-4|TRBD2|13
TGTGCCAGCAACTGGGGGGGAGAAGAGACCCAGTACTTC
CASNWGGEETQYF
>NA|TRBJ1-5|TRBV28|NA|13
TGTGCCAGCGGGGGGGAAGTTGGGCAGCCCCAGCATTTT
CASGGEVGQPQHF
>NA|TRBJ2-2|TRBV18|NA|16
TGTGCCAGCTCACCACGCGGTGCAGGGTCTACCGGGGAGCTGTTTTTT
CASSPRGAGSTGELFF
>many|TRBJ1-2|TRBV6-5|TRBD1|14
TGTGCCAGCAGAGGGGGACAGGGGGCGCGAGGCTACACCTTC
CASRGGQGARGYTF
>NA|TRBJ2-1|TRBV2|TRBD2|15
TGTGCCAGCAGTGTAGCGGGAGGACCTTACAATGAGCAGTTCTTC
CASSVAGGPYNEQFF